This T cell receptor (beta chain) was recovered during a study of early T cells in non-severe SARS-CoV-2 infection. The overall study: It was bulk RNA from unsorted whole blood that was sequenced, and the chains were unpaired. Findings and limits, study-wide: The matching step, a VDJdb search, favored anti-spike CD8 responses and missed private and CD4 specificities.

The germline gives CDR1 PRHDT, CDR2 FYEKMQ (reference sequence). The V and J ends lost 5 bases and 7 bases respectively, with 18 bases between them. The CDR3 runs to 16 residues. With respect to this clonotype: Its antigen is still unknown.

Unique molecular identifiers tagged individual cDNA molecules. TCRdb re-derived calls from the 5' RACE reads in MiXCR, one entry per CDR3 protein. The data show about 57,000 distinct CDR3 sequences, with 8.5% to 10% seen just once and more than 6.5% held by the top ten. The receptor was derived from an adult who was a healthcare worker with PCR-confirmed SARS-CoV-2 infection or an uninfected control (not recorded which). The chain joins TRBV13 to TRBJ1-6, with D hard to call. Sequencing was carried out using whole blood. CDR3 in amino acids: CASSAYIGGSNSPLHF. The CDR3 bases are TGTGCCAGCAGCGCCTACATTGGAGGGTCCAATTCACCCCTCCACTTT. Full variable domain (rest looked up from reference TRBV13 and TRBJ1-6): AAGVIQSPRHLIKEKRETATLKCYPIPRHDTVYWYQQGPGQDPQFLISFYEKMQSDKGSIPDRFSAQQFSDYHSELNMSSLELGDSALYFCASSAYIGGSNSPLHFGNGTRLTVT.